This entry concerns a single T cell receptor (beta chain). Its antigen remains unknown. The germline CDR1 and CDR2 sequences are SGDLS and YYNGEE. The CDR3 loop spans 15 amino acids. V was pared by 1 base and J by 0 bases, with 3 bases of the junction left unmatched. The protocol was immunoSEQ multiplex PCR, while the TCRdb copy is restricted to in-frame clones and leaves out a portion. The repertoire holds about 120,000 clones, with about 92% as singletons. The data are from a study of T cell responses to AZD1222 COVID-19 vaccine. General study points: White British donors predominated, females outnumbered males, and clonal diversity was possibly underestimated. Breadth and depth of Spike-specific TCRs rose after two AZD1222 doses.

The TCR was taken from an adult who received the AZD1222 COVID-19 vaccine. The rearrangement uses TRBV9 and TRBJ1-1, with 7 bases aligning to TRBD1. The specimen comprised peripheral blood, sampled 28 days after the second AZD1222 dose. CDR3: CASSVWDSMNTEAFF. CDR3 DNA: TGTGCCAGCAGCGTATGGGACAGTATGAACACTGAAGCTTTCTTT.